These 24 T cell receptor beta chains were all obtained from the same sample, sequenced in a study of post-analysis software for immune sequencing data. Study-wide findings and caveats: Patients used about 5 TRBV segments, including TRBV5-6, TRBV5-1 and TRBV20-1, more often than controls.

Their antigen targets remain unknown. Researchers reported that TCR beta cDNA libraries carried unique molecular identifiers. TCRdb re-called the PCR reads with MiXCR, one entry per CDR3 protein. The sample has about 770,000 distinct CDR3 sequences, under 60% seen once. The sequenced sample consisted of blood. Receptors originate from a girl aged 10-17 years with multiple sclerosis.

This chain connects TRBV10-3 to TRBJ2-1; either TRBD1 or TRBD2 may fit D (6 bases each). From germline, CDR1 is ENHRY and CDR2 SYGVKD. This CDR3 is 16 amino acids long. With 4 bases removed from V and 4 bases from J, the gap between germline ends came to 17 bases. CDR3: CAISGGADTAYNEQFF. CDR3 nucleotides: TGTGCCATCAGTGGGGGGGCAGACACTGCGTACAATGAGCAGTTCTTC.

This clonotype was observed a handful of times. The chain recombines TRBV20-1 with TRBJ2-5; D unclear. The CDR3 sequence is 15 residues long. V was shortened by 0 bases and J by 4 bases, with 15 bases between the two germline ends. CDR1 is DFQATT and CDR2 is SNEGSKA in the germline V gene (reference sequence). CDR3 nucleotides: TGCAGTGCTAGAGAGGAAGACTGGCCCCCAGAGACCCAGTACTTC. Translation gives CSAREEDWPPETQYF.

Comments on this clonotype: An end of the junction differs from the germline gene, which may be a read error. The rearrangement joins TRBV7-7 to TRBJ2-1; possible D gene TRBD2, 6 bases. The CDR3 is 16 amino acids. Germline V lookup: CDR1 SSHAT, CDR2 FNYEAQ (reference sequence). For the CDR3, the DNA is TGTGCTAGCAGCTTAGGCGGGACCAGCTCCTACAATGAGCAGTTCTTC. Residues: CASSLGGTSSYNEQFF.

This rearrangement joins TRBV11-2 to TRBJ2-6, with D hard to call. The CDR3 extends over 17 amino acids. Germline CDR1 reads SGHAT; CDR2 reads FQNNGV. V lost 2 bases, J lost 5 bases, and 16 bases lay in between. The CDR3 loop is CASSLFPELLWANVLTF. CDR3 DNA: TGTGCCAGCAGCTTATTCCCGGAGCTCCTCTGGGCCAACGTCCTGACTTTC.

This rearrangement joins TRBV7-9 to TRBJ2-7; no clear D gene. The DNA end lines up better with TRBJ2-5; the J call may be wrong. Germline V gives CDR1 SEHNR, CDR2 FQNEAQ (reference sequence). The CDR3 runs to 14 residues. The chain's CDR3 is CASSLPEKKETQYF. The CDR3 nucleotides are TGTGCCAGCAGCTTACCGGAGAAGAAAGAGACCCAGTACTTC.

This clonotype was recorded once. The V gene is TRBV7-2, the J gene TRBJ2-5, with 7 bases fitting TRBD1. Per germline, CDR1 SGHTA and CDR2 FQGNSA. The CDR3 has 13 amino acids. Trimming removed 5 bases from V and 5 bases from J; junction bases left unmatched: 5. The CDR3 region has the DNA TGTGCCAGCAGCGCCACAGGGGACGAGACCCAGTACTTC. Translating gives CASSATGDETQYF.

The V and J genes are TRBV29-1 and TRBJ2-7; weak D call: TRBD1 (5 bases). The end of the DNA is better explained by TRBJ2-5, so the J call may be wrong. The CDR3 has 13 residues. Germline CDR1 is SQVTM and CDR2 is ANQGSEA. In DNA form, the CDR3 reads TGCAGCGTTGAAGCTCGGAAGGGGGAGACCCAGTACTTC. Encoded protein: CSVEARKGETQYF.

This sequence joins TRBV28 and TRBJ1-4; 7 bases line up with TRBD1. CDR1 MDHEN and CDR2 SYDVKM come from the germline V gene. The CDR3 is made up of 14 amino acids. V trimming: 3 bases; J trimming: 8 bases; junction bases outside the gene matches: 6. CDR3 region: CASSFRGGDEKLFF. Here the CDR3 DNA reads TGTGCCAGCAGTTTCCGAGGGGGCGACGAAAAACTGTTTTTT.

V and J are TRBV6-5 and TRBJ2-4; D could derive from TRBD1 or TRBD2 (5 bases each). Germline CDR1 reads MNHEY; CDR2 reads SVGAGI. V was trimmed by 7 bases and J by 13 bases, leaving 20 bases between them. CDR3 length equals 13 residues. The CDR3 DNA follows: TGTGCCAGCAAAGAAAAGGAGTTGGGGGAGCAGTACTTC. Translated: CASKEKELGEQYF.

V is TRBV20-1 and J is TRBJ2-5, with D unclear. Germline V gene lookup returns CDR1 DFQATT and CDR2 SNEGSKA (reference sequence). The V and J ends lost 5 bases and 2 bases respectively, with 15 bases between them. This CDR3 is built from 14 residues. The CDR3 loop reads CSALTFAFQETQYF. The CDR3 DNA is TGCAGTGCTTTGACATTTGCGTTTCAAGAGACCCAGTACTTC.

In its sample, this clonotype was seen a few times. The V call is TRBV15, the J call TRBJ2-7; D is unresolved. Per the germline V gene, CDR1 is LNHNV and CDR2 is YYDKDF (reference sequence). The CDR3 runs 11 residues. Trimming removed 0 bases at V and 5 bases at J, with 2 bases between. Here the CDR3 DNA reads TGTGCCACCAGCAGAGAGGACGAGCAGTACTTC. Translation gives CATSREDEQYF. Full variable domain (rest looked up from reference TRBV15 and TRBJ2-7): DAMVIQNPRYQVTQFGKPVTLSCSQTLNHNVMYWYQQKSSQAPKLLFHYYDKDFNNEADTPDNFQSRRPNTSFCFLDIRSPGLGDTAMYLCATSREDEQYFGPGTRLTVT.

A word on this clonotype: A read error may produce the germline difference seen at one junction end. This chain connects TRBV3-1 to TRBJ1-2; 7 bases map to TRBD1. Germline V gene data show CDR1 as LGHDT and CDR2 as YNNKEL (reference sequence). The CDR3 covers 15 residues. Written as DNA, the CDR3 is TGTGCCAGCAGCCAAGTCACAGGGGCAGGCTATGGCTGCACCTTC. It translates to CASSQVTGAGYGCTF. The full variable domain, completed using reference TRBV3-1 and TRBJ1-2, is DTAVSQTPKYLVTQMGNDKSIKCEQNLGHDTMYWYKQDSKKFLKIMFSYNNKELIINETVPNRFSPKSPDKAHLNLHINSLELGDSAVYFCASSQVTGAGYGCTFGSGTRLTVV.

This clonotype was observed a few times. The chain is built from TRBV29-1 and TRBJ2-1, with D maybe TRBD1 (6 bases). V lost 5 bases and J lost 7, with 21 bases in between. This CDR3 region has 15 residues. Germline V gene data show CDR1 as SQVTM and CDR2 as ANQGSEA. The CDR3, as DNA: TGCAGCGTTATCTCACCGGGACAAATCGGTAATGAGCAGTTCTTC. Its protein is CSVISPGQIGNEQFF.

With respect to this clonotype: A much larger clone lies one base from this, so it may be a read error. The chain has TRBV20-1 and TRBJ2-1, with 11 bases identical to TRBD1. The V gene's germline CDR1 is DFQATT and CDR2 SNEGSKA (reference sequence). J lost 7 bases, V lost 0 bases, and 5 bases had no gene match. This CDR3 has 15 residues. For the CDR3, the DNA is TGCAGTGCTAGAGATTTGGGACAGGGGGGAAATGAGCAGTTCTTC. This codes for CSARDLGQGGNEQFF.

The V and J genes are TRBV3-1 and TRBJ2-7; the D gene is possibly TRBD2 (5 bases). V was shortened by 3 bases and J by 2 bases, with 11 bases between the two germline ends. Germline V CDR1 and CDR2: LGHDT, YNNKEL (reference sequence). The CDR3 extends over 14 amino acids. The CDR3 coding sequence is TGTGCCAGCAGCCAGGACTTACTAACCTACGAGCAGTACTTC. Its protein is CASSQDLLTYEQYF.

The V call is TRBV29-1, the J call TRBJ1-4; D not resolved. The CDR3 consists of 12 residues. Germline-derived CDR1 and CDR2 are SQVTM and ANQGSEA. V dropped 1 base and J dropped 6 bases, with 6 bases sitting between them. In nucleotides, the CDR3 is TGCAGCGTTGAAGTCGAGGATGAAAAACTGTTTTTT. Translation gives CSVEVEDEKLFF.

The J gene is TRBJ1-1, the V gene TRBV5-6; D ambiguous. This CDR3 has 16 residues. The V end was cut by 4 bases, the J end by 1 base, with 17 bases between. CDR1 and CDR2 from the germline V gene are SGHDT and YYEEEE. CDR3 nucleotides: TGTGCCAGCAGCCCCCGGGAGGATTTACAGAACACTGAAGCTTTCTTT. It specifies CASSPREDLQNTEAFF.

DNA for the CDR3: TGTGCCAGCAGGATGACTAGCGGGAATCGCGAGACCCAGTACTTC. Its protein product is CASRMTSGNRETQYF. V is TRBV6-5 and J is TRBJ2-5; 11 bases line up with TRBD2. Trimming took 6 bases from V and 5 from J; bases not matched to a gene: 8. CDR3 size: 15 residues. The germline V gene has CDR1 MNHEY and CDR2 SVGAGI.

The J gene is TRBJ2-7, the V gene TRBV5-1; D tentatively fits TRBD1 or TRBD2 (5 bases each). The end of the DNA is better explained by TRBJ2-5, so the J call may be wrong. Germline V CDR1 and CDR2: SGHRS, YFSETQ. This CDR3 comprises 13 residues. DNA of the CDR3: TGCGCCAGCAGCTTGGGGGACGCTGGGACCCAGTACTTC. Encoded protein: CASSLGDAGTQYF.

Points on this clonotype: One junction end does not reproduce the germline sequence, and a read error may be involved. The J gene is TRBJ2-7, the V gene TRBV4-3, with 7 bases aligning to TRBD2. There are 15 residues in the CDR3. The germline gives CDR1 LGHNA, CDR2 YSLEER. CDR3 sequence: CASSQALAANDERYF. The CDR3 DNA reads TGCGCCAGCAGCCAAGCGCTAGCGGCCAACGACGAGCGGTACTTC.

V and J are TRBV20-1 and TRBJ2-5, with D possibly called TRBD1 or TRBD2 (5 bases each). The end of the DNA aligns better with TRBJ2-7, so the J call may be wrong. CDR3 length: 14 residues. Germline V gene data show CDR1 as DFQATT and CDR2 as SNEGSKA (reference sequence). In DNA form, the CDR3 reads TGCAGTGCTAGAGAATTGGGGGTACCCTACGAGCAGTACTTC. It is translated as CSARELGVPYEQYF.

The chain uses TRBV5-1 and TRBJ2-5; 11 positions agree with TRBD2. Germline CDR1 and CDR2: SGHRS and YFSETQ. V was clipped by 7 bases and J by 1 base; unmatched bases: 3. CDR3 length: 14 residues. The CDR3 DNA is TGCGCCAGCGGACTAGCGGGCATCCAAGAGACCCAGTACTTC. It is translated as CASGLAGIQETQYF. Looking up the rest from reference TRBV5-1 and TRBJ2-5 gives the full variable domain: KAGVTQTPRYLIKTRGQQVTLSCSPISGHRSVSWYQQTPGQGLQFLFEYFSETQRNKGNFPGRFSGRQFSNSRSEMNVSTLELGDSALYLCASGLAGIQETQYFGPGTRLLVL.

Many counts were recorded for this clonotype. The chain uses TRBV6-5 and TRBJ2-4; no clear D gene. CDR1 and CDR2 (germline): MNHEY, SVGAGI. This CDR3 is 15 amino acids long. Trimming pared 4 bases from V and 0 bases from J, leaving 10 bases between. The CDR3 loop reads CASSSPGGAKNIQYF. The CDR3 region has the DNA TGTGCCAGCAGTTCCCCCGGTGGAGCCAAAAACATTCAGTACTTC.

This clonotype has only a few counts. V and J are TRBV29-1 and TRBJ2-1; TRBD1 or TRBD2 may be the D gene (7 bases each). Per germline, CDR1 SQVTM and CDR2 ANQGSEA. The CDR3 loop spans 13 amino acids. Trimming pared 0 bases from V and 14 bases from J, leaving 17 bases between. This CDR3 reads CSVEDSAGGTKFF. In nucleotides, the CDR3 is TGCAGCGTTGAAGACTCCGCAGGGGGGACTAAGTTCTTC.